This is a list of T cell receptor beta chains from one sample in a study of blood T cell repertoires in COVID-19. The table came from immunoSEQ multiplex PCR; TCRdb's copy has only in-frame clones and leaves some out. The repertoire holds 120,000 to 150,000 clones, with about four fifths as singletons. The sequenced material came from peripheral blood. Receptors originate from a human donor in a cohort sampled during active COVID-19. The CDR3 runs from the conserved cysteine through the conserved F or W. The order of the fields is clone size, J gene, V gene, D gene, CDR3 protein, CDR3 DNA. D genes are given only for firm matches. Some rows mark clone size as missing; the rest say once, few, many or name a class of expanded clone.

.,TRBJ1-5,TRBV28,.,CASSWGLGLFSEDQPQHF,TGTGCCAGCAGTTGGGGACTGGGGCTTTTCTCGGAGGATCAGCCCCAGCATTTT
once,TRBJ2-3,TRBV6-2/TRBV6-3,.,CASSYGQSVDTQYF,TGTGCCAGCAGTTACGGGCAGTCCGTAGATACGCAGTATTTT
.,TRBJ2-2,TRBV24-1,.,CATSDPQGYTGELFF,TGTGCCACCAGTGATCCTCAGGGATACACCGGGGAGCTGTTTTTT
.,TRBJ2-5,TRBV28,TRBD2,CASSSRRSGEETQYF,TGTGCCAGCAGTTCTCGGCGTAGCGGGGAAGAGACCCAGTACTTC
.,TRBJ1-1,TRBV5-4,.,CASSLALDWRNTEAFF,TGTGCCAGCAGCTTGGCTCTGGACTGGAGGAACACTGAAGCTTTCTTT
.,TRBJ1-2,TRBV6-1,.,CASTGTQYSYGYTF,TGTGCCAGCACCGGGACTCAGTATAGCTATGGCTACACCTTC
.,TRBJ2-5,TRBV9,TRBD2,CASSQSGGWQETQYF,TGTGCCAGCAGCCAATCGGGAGGATGGCAAGAGACCCAGTACTTC
.,TRBJ2-2,TRBV25-1,TRBD1,CASSAWVSDRAGTGELFF,TGTGCCAGCAGTGCTTGGGTGAGCGACAGGGCGGGCACCGGGGAGCTGTTTTTT
few,TRBJ2-7,TRBV24-1,TRBD1,CATSEGGTGRGEQYF,TGTGCCACCAGTGAGGGCGGGACAGGTCGGGGGGAGCAGTACTTC
.,TRBJ2-3,TRBV19,.,CASRGPRGYTQYF,TGTGCCAGTCGCGGCCCCAGGGGATATACGCAGTATTTT
.,TRBJ1-1,TRBV19,TRBD1,CASSGTGATNTEAFF,TGTGCCAGTAGTGGGACAGGGGCAACGAACACTGAAGCTTTCTTT
once,TRBJ2-5,TRBV28,.,CASSLSTVQETQYF,TGTGCCAGCAGTTTGTCAACAGTCCAAGAGACCCAGTACTTC
.,TRBJ1-2,TRBV5-1,.,CASSFGTPGVIGYTF,TGCGCCAGCAGCTTCGGGACTCCGGGCGTGATCGGCTACACCTTC
.,TRBJ2-7,TRBV28,TRBD1,CASSSVPGQGARPYEQYF,TGTGCCAGCAGTTCCGTCCCGGGACAGGGGGCAAGACCCTACGAGCAGTACTTC
.,TRBJ2-1,TRBV7-2,.,CASSLGQGVGEQFF,TGTGCCAGCAGCTTAGGGCAGGGCGTAGGGGAGCAGTTCTTC
.,TRBJ2-1,TRBV9,TRBD2,CASSPGLAGTGEQFF,TGTGCCAGCAGCCCTGGACTAGCGGGGACAGGTGAGCAGTTCTTC
.,TRBJ2-7,TRBV5-8,.,CASSYSYREGVYEQYF,TGTGCCAGCAGCTATAGTTACAGGGAGGGGGTCTACGAGCAGTACTTC
.,TRBJ2-5,TRBV3-1/TRBV3-2,TRBD1,CASSQVGDRVDGETQYF,TGTGCCAGCAGCCAAGTCGGGGACAGGGTGGATGGAGAGACCCAGTACTTC
.,TRBJ1-2,TRBV2,.,CAWGANYGYTF,TGTGCCTGGGGAGCCAACTATGGCTACACCTTC
once,TRBJ1-2,TRBV19,.,CASSSQAGYGYTF,TGTGCCAGTAGTTCCCAAGCCGGGTATGGCTACACCTTC
.,TRBJ2-2,TRBV11-2,TRBD2,CASSQSLAGGAGELFF,TGTGCCAGCAGTCAGAGTCTAGCGGGGGGTGCCGGGGAGCTGTTTTTT
.,TRBJ1-1,TRBV7-9,.,CASSLSGGAGVNTEAFF,TGTGCCAGCAGCTTAAGCGGCGGGGCGGGCGTGAACACTGAAGCTTTCTTT
few,TRBJ1-1,TRBV9,TRBD1,CASSPRGGTAEMNTEAFF,TGTGCCAGCAGCCCCCGGGGGGGGACAGCTGAAATGAACACTGAAGCTTTCTTT
.,TRBJ2-1,TRBV10-3,TRBD2,CAIRRTSGGSPNHEQFF,TGTGCCATCAGGAGGACTAGCGGGGGGTCCCCTAATCACGAGCAGTTCTTC
once,TRBJ2-3,TRBV5-1,TRBD1,CASSLDDQGAPATDTQYF,TGCGCCAGCAGCTTGGACGATCAGGGGGCGCCGGCAACAGATACGCAGTATTTT
.,TRBJ1-3,TRBV18,TRBD1,CASSPSPDRNGNTIYF,TGTGCCAGCTCACCATCCCCGGACAGGAACGGAAACACCATATATTTT
few,TRBJ1-6,TRBV20-1,TRBD1,CSSPGQGSLHF,TGCAGTTCCCCAGGACAGGGTTCCCTCCACTTT
.,TRBJ1-1,TRBV4-1,.,CASSRTQVLNTEAFF,TGCGCCAGCAGCCGCACACAGGTGCTGAACACTGAAGCTTTCTTT
once,TRBJ2-5,TRBV14,.,CASSQDLDSYQETQYF,TGTGCCAGCAGCCAAGATTTAGACAGCTACCAAGAGACCCAGTACTTC
once,TRBJ1-4,TRBV7-9,TRBD1,CASSTGQNEKLFF,TGTGCCAGCAGCACGGGACAGAATGAAAAACTGTTTTTT
.,TRBJ1-2,TRBV9,TRBD1,CASSRNRGSNYGYTF,TGTGCCAGCAGCCGGAACAGGGGTTCCAACTATGGCTACACCTTC
.,TRBJ1-1,TRBV10-2,.,CASSLGLDTEAFF,TGCGCCAGCTCCCTTGGACTGGACACTGAAGCTTTCTTT
few,TRBJ1-5,TRBV4-1,.,CASSQGGGSQPQHF,TGCGCCAGCAGCCAAGGGGGGGGCAGTCAGCCCCAGCATTTT